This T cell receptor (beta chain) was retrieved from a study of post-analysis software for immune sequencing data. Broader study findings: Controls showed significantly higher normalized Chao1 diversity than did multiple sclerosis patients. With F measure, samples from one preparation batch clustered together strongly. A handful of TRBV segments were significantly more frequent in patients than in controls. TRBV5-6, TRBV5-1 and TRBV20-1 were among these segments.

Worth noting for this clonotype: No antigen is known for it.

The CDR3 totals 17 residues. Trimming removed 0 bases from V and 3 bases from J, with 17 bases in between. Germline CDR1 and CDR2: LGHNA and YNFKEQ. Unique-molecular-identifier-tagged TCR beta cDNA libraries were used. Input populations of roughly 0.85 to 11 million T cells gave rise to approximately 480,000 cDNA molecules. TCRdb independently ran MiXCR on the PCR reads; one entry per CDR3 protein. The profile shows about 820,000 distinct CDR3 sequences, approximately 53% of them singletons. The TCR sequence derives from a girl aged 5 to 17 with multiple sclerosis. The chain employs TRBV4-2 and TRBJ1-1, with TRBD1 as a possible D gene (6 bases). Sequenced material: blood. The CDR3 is CASSQELVPGVDTEAFF. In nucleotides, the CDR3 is TGTGCCAGCAGCCAAGAGTTGGTTCCAGGGGTTGACACTGAAGCTTTCTTT.